This note documents a single T cell receptor (beta chain) sequence. Its antigen is not identified. Other DNA sequences in the same sample also yield this CDR3. The data derive from a study of shared clonotypes between healthy human individuals. Broader study findings: In contrast to clonotypes shared by all four donors, non-shared clonotypes had lower generation probabilities. What naive subsets generally showed was a larger estimated richness than memory subsets showed.

The method was immunoSEQ multiplex PCR; TCRdb's version includes in-frame clones alone and lacks a portion of them. The table includes 190,000 or so clones, 66% detected once. The CDR3 loop spans 13 amino acids. V was clipped by 6 bases and J by 3 bases; unmatched bases: 3. Germline V lookup: CDR1 SQVTM, CDR2 ANQGSEA. The sequence was obtained from a man younger than 45 in good health. This chain links TRBV29-1 with TRBJ2-1, with 9 bases aligning to TRBD1. Sequences were obtained from memory CD4+ T cells sorted from blood. As to subset: CD45RA-negative fraction. In nucleotides, the CDR3 is TGCAGCGTGGGACAGGGCGGCTACAATGAGCAGTTCTTC. This codes for CSVGQGGYNEQFF.